This passage covers 27 T cell receptor beta chains from one sample sequenced in a study of blood T cell repertoires in COVID-19. TCRdb keeps only in-frame clones here, not all; method: immunoSEQ multiplex PCR. Of approximately 70,000 clones listed, under 85% were seen once; the top ten hold just under 15%. Sequencing used peripheral blood. The receptors originated from a man in his 60s with COVID-19, enrolled during active disease.

The chain uses TRBV6-6 and TRBJ2-3, with D possibly matching TRBD1 (5 bases). Germline V gives CDR1 MNHNY, CDR2 SVGAGI (reference sequence). This CDR3 is 10 amino acids long. Trimming removed 8 bases at V and 6 bases at J, with 6 bases between. The CDR3 nucleotides read TGTGCCAGCGGGGCGGATACGCAGTATTTT. It encodes CASGADTQYF.

The rearrangement joins TRBV11-2 to TRBJ1-1; 7 bases match TRBD1. This CDR3 contains 15 residues. The V gene's germline CDR1 is SGHAT and CDR2 FQNNGV. Losses at the gene ends were 3 bases for V and 2 bases for J; bases not matched to a gene: 6. CDR3 in amino acids: CASSFPGTANTEAFF. The CDR3 bases are TGTGCCAGCAGCTTCCCCGGGACAGCAAACACTGAAGCTTTCTTT. Full variable domain (missing parts from reference TRBV11-2 and TRBJ1-1): EAGVAQSPRYKIIEKRQSVAFWCNPISGHATLYWYQQILGQGPKLLIQFQNNGVVDDSQLPKDRFSAERLKGVDSTLKIQPAKLEDSAVYLCASSFPGTANTEAFFGQGTRLTVV.

CDR3 coding DNA: TGTGCCAGCAGCAGAGAGGGGACAGTCGCTGAAAAACTGTTTTTT. It codes for CASSREGTVAEKLFF. The chain joins TRBV9 to TRBJ1-4; 7 bases align to TRBD1. Germline assignment: CDR1 SGDLS and CDR2 YYNGEE. The CDR3 spans 15 residues. Trimming at V came to 4 bases and at J to 7 bases, leaving 10 bases not matched to a gene.

CDR3 region: CASSSPLSYEQYF. The DNA for the CDR3 is TGCGCCAGCAGCTCCCCCCTCTCCTACGAGCAGTACTTC. The V call is TRBV5-1, the J call TRBJ2-7; D remains unclear. This CDR3 region has 13 residues. V was cut by 3 bases and J by 0 bases, with 7 bases left in between. Germline V gene data show CDR1 as SGHRS and CDR2 as YFSETQ.

This chain uses TRBV6-5 with TRBJ2-5; tentatively, D is TRBD1 (6 bases). CDR1 MNHEY and CDR2 SVGAGI come from the germline V gene. Trimming left V 8 bases short and J 7 bases short, with 20 bases between. The CDR3 has 14 amino acids. This CDR3 reads CASRRDTLEGTQYF. In nucleotides, the CDR3 is TGTGCCAGCCGTCGGGACACCCTAGAGGGGACCCAGTACTTC.

V and J are TRBV6-5 and TRBJ2-1, with 7 bases lining up with TRBD2. CDR3 length equals 12 residues. With 6 bases clipped from V and 10 bases from J, the junction kept 6 bases outside the gene matches. Germline loops: CDR1 MNHEY, CDR2 SVGAGI. In DNA, the CDR3 is TGTGCCAGCAGGGGGGGGTTTGTCGAGCAGTTCTTC. Protein sequence: CASRGGFVEQFF.

J is TRBJ1-1 and V is TRBV30, with D maybe TRBD1 (5 bases). The CDR3 runs to 14 residues. With 0 bases removed from V and 2 bases from J, the gap between germline ends came to 10 bases. The germline CDR1 and CDR2 sequences are GTSNPN and SVGIG (reference sequence). CDR3 DNA sequence: TGTGCCTGGAGTGTAGGGGCGTTAAACACTGAAGCTTTCTTT. Encoded protein: CAWSVGALNTEAFF. Full variable domain (rest looked up from reference TRBV30 and TRBJ1-1): SQTIHQWPATLVQPVGSPLSLECTVEGTSNPNLYWYRQAAGRGLQLLFYSVGIGQISSEVPQNLSASRPQDRQFILSSKKLLLSDSGFYLCAWSVGALNTEAFFGQGTRLTVV.

This clone was picked up a small number of times. This sequence joins TRBV11-3 and TRBJ2-7; 8 nucleotides match TRBD1. Germline V gene sequence: CDR1 SGHNT, CDR2 YENEEA. V lost 5 bases, J lost 6 bases, and 9 bases stayed unmatched. This CDR3 region has 14 residues. CDR3: CASSLTGEIVEQYF. The CDR3 DNA reads as TGTGCCAGCAGCCTGACAGGGGAGATTGTCGAGCAGTACTTC.

The rearrangement joins TRBV5-1 to TRBJ1-1, with D possibly being TRBD1 (5 bases). The germline V gene encodes CDR1 SGHRS and CDR2 YFSETQ. V lost 7 bases to trimming and J lost 6 bases, with 13 bases between them. This CDR3 spans 12 amino acids. For the CDR3, the DNA is TGCGCCAGCGGGGGGTGGGGTCCTGAAGCTTTCTTT. It codes for CASGGWGPEAFF.

The chain links TRBV2 to TRBJ2-5; D might be TRBD2 (5 bases). This CDR3 contains 14 residues. Trimming stripped 2 bases from V and 2 bases from J, with 9 bases between. Germline V CDR1 and CDR2: SNHLY, FYNNEI. For the CDR3, the DNA is TGTGCCAGCAGTGAAACTACTAGTCAAGAGACCCAGTACTTC. Amino acids: CASSETTSQETQYF.

This clone was observed a single time. The chain joins TRBV6-5 to TRBJ1-6; weak D call: TRBD1 (6 bases). Trimming cost V 4 bases and J 9 bases, with 13 bases left between them. Germline V gene sequence: CDR1 MNHEY, CDR2 SVGAGI. The CDR3 is 14 amino acids. The CDR3 DNA is TGTGCCAGCAGTTTAAACAGGGCGGGTTCACCCCTCCACTTT. Protein product: CASSLNRAGSPLHF.

The chain recombines TRBV24-1 with TRBJ2-1, with D possibly matching TRBD1 (6 bases). The V gene's germline CDR1 is KGHDR and CDR2 SFDVKD. Trimming removed 6 bases from V and 1 base from J, with 15 bases in between. The CDR3 covers 16 residues. CDR3 region: CATSTSRGYSYNEQFF. Written as DNA, the CDR3 is TGTGCCACCAGTACCTCAAGGGGGTATTCCTACAATGAGCAGTTCTTC.

J is TRBJ2-1 and V is TRBV27; possibly TRBD2 for D (5 bases). Germline CDR1 reads MNHEY; CDR2 reads SMNVEV (reference sequence). The CDR3 runs to 12 residues. The V gene lost 4 bases and the J gene lost 10 bases, with 11 bases spanning the gap. The CDR3 is CASSYRWEEQFF. CDR3 nucleotide sequence: TGTGCCAGCAGTTACCGCTGGGAGGAGCAGTTCTTC.

The rearrangement joins TRBV5-4 to TRBJ1-2; possibly TRBD1 for D (5 bases). The CDR3 spans 13 residues. Germline values: CDR1 SGHNT, CDR2 YYREEE (reference sequence). Trimming cost V 4 bases and J 3 bases, with 10 bases left between them. Here the CDR3 DNA reads TGTGCCAGCAGCCCTGACAGAGACTATGGCTACACCTTC. Amino acid sequence: CASSPDRDYGYTF.

The rearrangement links TRBV5-1 to TRBJ1-2, with D perhaps TRBD1 (5 bases). V lost 6 bases and J lost 5, with 17 bases in between. Germline CDR1 reads SGHRS; CDR2 reads YFSETQ. The CDR3 covers 14 residues. In nucleotides, the CDR3 is TGCGCCAGCACCCTCGGGGACTCCGATTATGGCTACACCTTC. This translates into CASTLGDSDYGYTF.

The J gene is TRBJ2-2, the V gene TRBV30, with TRBD2 as a possible D gene (6 bases). The germline V and J ends were trimmed by 4 bases and 5 bases, with 14 bases remaining between them. The CDR3 is made up of 14 amino acids. Per the germline V gene, CDR1 is GTSNPN and CDR2 is SVGIG (reference sequence). The CDR3, as DNA: TGTGCCTGGACCGGAGGGTTGGGGACCGGGGAGCTGTTTTTT. Amino acid sequence: CAWTGGLGTGELFF.

The rearrangement links TRBV29-1 to TRBJ2-3; TRBD2 is a possible D gene (6 bases). Germline lookup yields CDR1 SQVTM and CDR2 ANQGSEA. The length of the CDR3 is 12 residues. CDR3: CRGGASTDTQYF. The DNA for the CDR3 is TGCAGAGGCGGGGCTAGCACAGATACGCAGTATTTT.

This chain connects TRBV25-1 to TRBJ1-2, with D possibly TRBD1 on 5 matching bases. Trimming took 5 bases from V and 7 from J, leaving 14 bases between them. CDR1 and CDR2 from the germline V gene are MGHDK and SYGVNS. The CDR3 covers 13 residues. Here the CDR3 DNA reads TGTGCCAGCAGTAGCGATGTGGGGCGTGGCTACACCTTC. Its translation: CASSSDVGRGYTF.

This chain connects TRBV5-5 to TRBJ1-1; a weak D match, TRBD1 (6 bases). CDR1 and CDR2 from the germline V gene are SGHKS and YYEKEE (reference sequence). This CDR3 comprises 15 residues. Deletions cut 4 bases from V and 7 bases from J, with 20 bases between. This chain's CDR3 is CASSQRVYQGFEAFF. For the CDR3, the DNA is TGTGCCAGCAGCCAACGTGTCTACCAGGGGTTTGAAGCTTTCTTT.

CDR3 in DNA: TGTGCCATCAGGCCCAGCGGGACGGTGGATACGCAGTATTTT. Protein: CAIRPSGTVDTQYF. The chain is built from TRBV10-3 and TRBJ2-3, with 7 bases fitting TRBD2. The trim removed 6 bases at V and 6 bases at J, leaving 9 bases unmatched. The CDR3 runs 14 residues. The germline gives CDR1 ENHRY, CDR2 SYGVKD.

This chain links TRBV28 with TRBJ2-7, with 8 nucleotides matching TRBD1. This CDR3 contains 13 residues. Germline CDR1 reads MDHEN; CDR2 reads SYDVKM. Trimming took 7 bases from V and 7 from J; bases not matched to a gene: 9. CDR3 protein: CASKDRAYGEQYF. CDR3 in DNA: TGTGCCAGCAAGGACAGGGCGTATGGTGAGCAGTACTTC.

The V call is TRBV20-1, the J call TRBJ2-3; 7 bases agree with TRBD2. Germline CDR1 DFQATT, CDR2 SNEGSKA (reference sequence). This CDR3 is 11 amino acids long. V trimming: 5 bases; J trimming: 6 bases; junction bases outside the gene matches: 2. The CDR3, as DNA: TGCAGTGCTTTACTAGCGGATACGCAGTATTTT. It specifies CSALLADTQYF.

The gene calls are TRBV18 and TRBJ1-4; possibly TRBD1 for D (6 bases). The length of the CDR3 is 15 residues. V dropped 2 bases and J dropped 6 bases, with 13 bases sitting between them. Germline V lookup: CDR1 KGHSH, CDR2 LQKENI. In nucleotides, the CDR3 is TGTGCCAGCTCACCAAATGGGGGGGCTGATGAAAAACTGTTTTTT. Translating it yields CASSPNGGADEKLFF.

Here the CDR3 reads CASSIDWTGEAFF. As DNA, the CDR3 is TGTGCCAGTAGTATAGACTGGACAGGGGAAGCTTTCTTT. The rearrangement uses TRBV19 and TRBJ1-1; 8 bases line up with TRBD1. J lost 8 bases, V lost 0 bases, and 2 bases had no gene match. Germline CDR1 is LNHDA and CDR2 is SQIVND (reference sequence). CDR3 length: 13 amino acids. Using reference TRBV19 and TRBJ1-1 for the parts outside the CDR3, the full variable domain is DGGITQSPKYLFRKEGQNVTLSCEQNLNHDAMYWYRQDPGQGLRLIYYSQIVNDFQKGDIAEGYSVSREKKESFPLTVTSAQKNPTAFYLCASSIDWTGEAFFGQGTRLTVV.

The chain joins TRBV30 to TRBJ2-5; D unresolved. Per germline, CDR1 GTSNPN and CDR2 SVGIG (reference sequence). The CDR3 is 11 amino acids. The V and J ends lost 2 bases and 5 bases respectively, with 6 bases between them. The CDR3 spells CAWSWRETQYF. CDR3 coding DNA: TGTGCCTGGAGTTGGCGGGAGACCCAGTACTTC.

This clone was seen a few times. The J gene is TRBJ2-2, the V gene TRBV6-5, with TRBD2 matching 10 bases. Trimming cost V 5 bases and J 4 bases; bases outside gene matches: 4. CDR1 is MNHEY, CDR2 SVGAGI, per germline. The CDR3 sequence is 15 residues long. The CDR3 DNA is TGTGCCAGCAGTAGCGGGAGGGCCCGCACCGGGGAGCTGTTTTTT. As protein: CASSSGRARTGELFF.

The CDR3 here is CASSQQGFTGELFF. The DNA of the CDR3 is TGTGCCAGCAGCCAACAGGGGTTCACCGGGGAGCTGTTTTTT. J is TRBJ2-2 and V is TRBV3-1 (or the pseudogene TRBV3-2); the D gene is possibly TRBD1 (6 bases). This CDR3 contains 14 residues. The germline gives CDR1 LGHDT, CDR2 YNNKEL (reference sequence). V was shortened by 2 bases and J by 4 bases, with 8 bases between the two germline ends.